This T cell receptor beta chain was recovered during a study of blood T cell repertoires in COVID-19. Study at large: Samples of COVID-19 (acute and convalescent) were obtained from the United States, Italy and Spain. Sources were T cells, B-cell-depleted T cells, or PBMCs; the material itself was cDNA or gDNA.

CDR1 is SGHNT and CDR2 is YENEEA in the germline V gene. The CDR3 is 17 amino acids. Losses at the gene ends were 5 bases for V and 3 bases for J; bases not matched to a gene: 10. Original data processing: Reference gene primers were amplified, and this amplification served to estimate nucleated cell counts. Measured with immunoSEQ multiplex PCR; TCRdb has only the in-frame clones, and not every one. The DNA gave D and trimming, while V, J and clone size come from that table. Counted here are approximately 120,000 clones, about 80% occurring once; the ten biggest clones make up 35% to 40%. The chain carries TRBV11-3 and TRBJ2-7; 13 bases align to TRBD2. Sequencing was done on a sample of peripheral blood. The receptor comes from a man aged 35 to 55 with active or convalescent COVID-19. CDR3 sequence reads: CASSRTSGGWGVYEQYF. Here the CDR3 DNA reads TGTGCCAGCAGCCGGACTAGCGGGGGCTGGGGGGTCTACGAGCAGTACTTC.